These T cell receptor beta chains were read from a single sample in a study of T-cell reconstitution after alpha-beta-depleted transplantation in children. TCRdb redid the calling of the PCR reads with MiXCR, one entry per CDR3 protein. Of roughly 89,000 distinct CDR3 sequences in the sample, 12% were seen once. Sequencing used PBMCs from the stem cell graft donor, obtained from the stem cell graft. The receptors here all came from a human donor who donated a stem cell graft to a child with inherited bone marrow failure. Both conserved end residues are part of each CDR3. A D gene is named only where the DNA matches it firmly. Expanded clones get a size class; other rows say once, few or many, or leave the size out.

>many|TRBV7-2|TRBJ1-5|15|NA
TGTGCCAGCAGCTTAGGCAGGGCCTACAATCAGCCCCAGCATTTT
CASSLGRAYNQPQHF
>many|TRBV5-1|TRBJ2-2|14|NA
TGCGCCAGCAGCTTGGACTCGGCGGGCGGGGAGCTGTTTTTT
CASSLDSAGGELFF
>many|TRBV5-1|TRBJ1-3|15|TRBD1
TGCGCCAGCAGCGCACAGGGGGCTACGGGAAACACCATATATTTT
CASSAQGATGNTIYF
>many|TRBV12-3/TRBV12-4|TRBJ2-7|12|TRBD1
TGTGCCAGCACCCTGCAGGGGGCGAAGCAGTACTTC
CASTLQGAKQYF
>many|TRBV7-9|TRBJ2-7|16|TRBD1
TGTGCCAGCAGCCGGGGTTCCGGGACAGGGGGGTCCGAGCAGTACTTC
CASSRGSGTGGSEQYF
>many|TRBV20-1|TRBJ2-2|13|TRBD2
TGCAGTGCCGGGGGGACTTACACCGGGGAGCTGTTTTTT
CSAGGTYTGELFF
>few|TRBV5-1|TRBJ2-3|16|NA
TGCGCCAGCAGCTTTTTTTACGAGAGTAGCACAGATACGCAGTATTTT
CASSFFYESSTDTQYF
>many|TRBV20-1|TRBJ2-7|12|NA
TGCAGTGCTAGGAACTCCAAGCACGAGCAGTACTTC
CSARNSKHEQYF
>NA|TRBV18|TRBJ2-1|14|NA
TGTGCCAGCTCACCCTTAGGGGACTTAAATGAGCAGTTCTTC
CASSPLGDLNEQFF
>many|TRBV5-1|TRBJ1-6|14|NA
TGCGCCAGCAGCTTCCAGGGATATAATTTACCCCTCCACTTT
CASSFQGYNLPLHF
>NA|TRBV24-1|TRBJ1-2|13|NA
TGTGCCACCAGCAACAGCCTAGGCTATGGCTACACCTTC
CATSNSLGYGYTF
>many|TRBV4-1|TRBJ2-3|14|NA
TGCGCCAGCAGCCAATCGGGGGGCACAGATACGCAGTATTTT
CASSQSGGTDTQYF
>many|TRBV5-5|TRBJ1-2|12|NA
TGTGCCAGCGGGGGGTCAGGCTATGGCTACACCTTC
CASGGSGYGYTF
>many|TRBV27|TRBJ2-5|12|NA
TGTGCCAGCAGTTTATCGGGAGAGACCCAGTACTTC
CASSLSGETQYF
>many|TRBV12-3/TRBV12-4|TRBJ1-2|13|NA
TGTGCCAGCAGTTTTACAGGGTCCTATGGCTACACCTTC
CASSFTGSYGYTF
>many|TRBV4-1|TRBJ1-2|15|TRBD1
TGCGCCAGCAGCCAATCCCGGGACAGGGCCTATGGCTACACCTTC
CASSQSRDRAYGYTF
>many|TRBV12-3/TRBV12-4|TRBJ2-1|16|TRBD2
TGTGCCAGCAGGAAGAGCGGGATCGATTTCAACAATGAGCAGTTCTTC
CASRKSGIDFNNEQFF
>many|TRBV29-1|TRBJ2-1|15|NA
TGCAGCGTTGAAGATCCCCAGCGGGTGTACAATGAGCAGTTCTTC
CSVEDPQRVYNEQFF
>many|TRBV3-1|TRBJ1-5|14|NA
TGTGCCAGCAGCCCAACGGGGTTCGCTCAGCCCCAGCATTTT
CASSPTGFAQPQHF
>many|TRBV7-2|TRBJ2-1|14|TRBD1
TGTGCCAGCAGCCGCGACAGGGGTGAGGGGGAGCAGTTCTTC
CASSRDRGEGEQFF
>many|TRBV20-1|TRBJ2-1|17|TRBD2
TGCAGTGCTACAGAGCCCCCCCTAGCGGTAACCTACAATGAGCAGTTCTTC
CSATEPPLAVTYNEQFF
>many|TRBV5-1|TRBJ2-3|14|NA
TGCGCCAGCAGCTCGGGGTCCCCCACAGATACGCAGTATTTT
CASSSGSPTDTQYF
>many|TRBV10-3|TRBJ2-1|13|TRBD2
TGTGCCACCGGACTAGCGGAGTACAATGAGCAGTTCTTC
CATGLAEYNEQFF
>NA|TRBV2|TRBJ1-1|12|TRBD1
TGTGCCAGCAGTGGGGGACAGTTTGAAGCTTTCTTT
CASSGGQFEAFF
>many|TRBV7-2|TRBJ2-3|13|NA
TGTGCCAGCAGCCCTGTTCGATTGGATACGCAGTATTTT
CASSPVRLDTQYF
>NA|TRBV7-2|TRBJ2-2|16|TRBD2
TGTGCCAGCAGCCCCCGACTAGCGGGGGACCCCGGGGAGCTGTTTTTT
CASSPRLAGDPGELFF
>few|TRBV7-9|TRBJ2-7|17|TRBD1
TGTGCCAGCAGCCGACGGACAGGGGGGACCTCTTCCTACGAGCAGTACTTC
CASSRRTGGTSSYEQYF
>NA|TRBV11-1|TRBJ2-1|11|NA
TGTGCCAGCGCGGTTGACAAAGTGCAGTTCTTC
CASAVDKVQFF
>many|TRBV29-1|TRBJ2-5|14|TRBD1
TGCAGCGTCGAGGACAGGGCTTACGGAGAGACCCAGTACTTC
CSVEDRAYGETQYF
>NA|TRBV6-2/TRBV6-3|TRBJ2-6|19|TRBD1
TGTGCCAGCAGTTACCGGACAGGGGGATTCGGCTCTGGGGCCAACGTCCTGACTTTC
CASSYRTGGFGSGANVLTF
>many|TRBV27|TRBJ2-3|14|NA
TGTGCCAGCAGTACCACCCAACTAGCACATACGCAGTATTTT
CASSTTQLAHTQYF
>NA|TRBV18|TRBJ2-7|15|TRBD1
TGTGCCAGCTCAACAATGGGGACAGCCCTCTACGAGCAGTACTTC
CASSTMGTALYEQYF